These 3 T cell receptor beta chains came from one sample sequenced in a study of control samples from healthy donors and cancer patients. Measured with immunoSEQ multiplex PCR; TCRdb has only the in-frame clones, and not every one. The sample has tens of thousands of clones, about 82% seen once. The sequencing input was blood. The receptor set was obtained from a young man in good health.

The chain has TRBV7-2 and TRBJ1-1; possible D gene TRBD1, 5 bases. The CDR3 is made up of 13 amino acids. The ends were cut back, 6 bases at V and 1 base at J, with 9 bases in the middle. The germline V gene has CDR1 SGHTA and CDR2 FQGNSA. As DNA, the CDR3 is TGTGCCAGCAGTGTGCAGGGGAACACTGAAGCTTTCTTT. As protein: CASSVQGNTEAFF.

The rearrangement links TRBV9 to TRBJ2-3; tentatively, D is TRBD1 or TRBD2 (5 bases each). V shed 3 bases and J shed 6 bases, with 11 bases lying between them. Germline V gene lookup returns CDR1 SGDLS and CDR2 YYNGEE. The length of the CDR3 is 13 residues. The CDR3 DNA follows: TGTGCCAGCAGCGATGGGACCGCGGATACGCAGTATTTT. This sequence encodes CASSDGTADTQYF.

With respect to this clone: Other DNA variants within this sample encode the same CDR3. The gene calls are TRBV28 and TRBJ1-6; no firm D call. Germline CDR1 MDHEN, CDR2 SYDVKM. The CDR3 is made up of 13 amino acids. V was trimmed by 6 bases and J by 6 bases, leaving 9 bases between them. Here the CDR3 reads CASRAEGNSPLHF. The CDR3 DNA reads as TGTGCCAGCAGGGCTGAGGGTAATTCACCCCTCCACTTT.